Below, 17 T cell receptor beta chains from the same sample are listed, as sequenced in a study of beta chain features in type 1 diabetes. The study reverse transcribed the entire isolated RNA, so it sequenced expressed TCRB transcripts. The protocol was immunoSEQ multiplex PCR, while the TCRdb copy is restricted to in-frame clones and leaves out a portion. Here the sample spans some 150,000 clones, around 9.3% being singletons. The sequenced material came from naive CD4+ T cells from blood. The origin of the receptors is a man in his late teens or twenties in good health.

This clone was seen only a few times. J is TRBJ2-5 and V is TRBV7-3, with 7 positions matching TRBD1. Germline loops: CDR1 SGHTA, CDR2 FQGTGA. J lost 2 bases, V lost 5 bases, and 8 bases had no gene match. This CDR3 has 15 residues. CDR3 protein: CASSQRTGVQETQYF. The CDR3 DNA sequence: TGTGCCAGCAGCCAGAGGACAGGAGTACAAGAGACCCAGTACTTC.

The table lists this clone with a few counts. V is TRBV11-2 and J is TRBJ1-3; D is possibly TRBD1 (6 bases). The CDR3 is 14 residues long. CDR1 and CDR2 from the germline V gene are SGHAT and FQNNGV. Trimming took 3 bases from V and 4 from J, leaving 10 bases between them. The CDR3 coding sequence is TGTGCCAGCAGCTTTGCAGGGGCCGGAAACACCATATATTTT. Protein sequence: CASSFAGAGNTIYF.

This clone was found a few times. This chain uses TRBV7-2 with TRBJ2-1, with TRBD1 matching over 7 bases. Germline V gene sequence: CDR1 SGHTA, CDR2 FQGNSA. CDR3 length: 16 residues. The junction had 4 bases not matched to a gene; V was cut back by 2 bases and J by 0 bases. CDR3 protein: CASSLLEGASYNEQFF. CDR3 DNA sequence: TGTGCCAGCAGCTTATTAGAGGGGGCCTCCTACAATGAGCAGTTCTTC.

V usage is TRBV6-1 and J usage is TRBJ1-5, with 10 bases aligning to TRBD1. This CDR3 contains 15 residues. With V trimmed by 6 bases and J by 3 bases, 5 bases remained unmatched. Germline V gene lookup returns CDR1 MNHNS and CDR2 SASEGT. The CDR3: CASSEDRGVNQPQHF. CDR3 coding DNA: TGTGCCAGCAGCGAGGACAGGGGGGTCAATCAGCCCCAGCATTTT.

This clone was counted at least ten times. The V and J genes are TRBV7-2 and TRBJ2-3; D is unresolved. CDR1 SGHTA and CDR2 FQGNSA come from the germline V gene. This CDR3 has 12 amino acids. The V and J ends lost 5 bases and 2 bases respectively, with 5 bases between them. CDR3 nucleotides: TGTGCCAGCAGCCGCTACACAGATACGCAGTATTTT. Its protein product is CASSRYTDTQYF.

This clone was counted a few times. The chain carries TRBV7-8 and TRBJ1-3; D call uncertain. V shed 1 base and J shed 1 base, with 5 bases lying between them. The CDR3 is 14 residues long. CDR1 and CDR2 (germline): SGHVS, FQNEAQ. The DNA of the CDR3 is TGTGCCAGCAGCTTAGTTGAGTCTGGAAACACCATATATTTT. The encoded protein is CASSLVESGNTIYF. The whole variable domain, filled in from reference TRBV7-8 and TRBJ1-3, reads GAGVSQSPRYKVAKRGQDVALRCDPISGHVSLFWYQQALGQGPEFLTYFQNEAQLDKSGLPSDRFFAERPEGSVSTLKIQRTQQEDSAVYLCASSLVESGNTIYFGEGSWLTVV.

This sequence joins TRBV15 and TRBJ1-2; a possible D gene is TRBD1 (5 bases). V was pared by 1 base and J by 3 bases, with 9 bases between. Germline V lookup: CDR1 LNHNV, CDR2 YYDKDF (reference sequence). The CDR3 length is 14 residues. In DNA, the CDR3 is TGTGCCACCAGCAGAGGGGGCAGGGACTATGGCTACACCTTC. Translated: CATSRGGRDYGYTF.

This clone has more than one count but fewer than ten. The chain combines TRBV7-2 with TRBJ2-5, with TRBD2 matching 8 bases. The CDR3 has 15 amino acids. Trimming took 3 bases from V and 4 from J; bases not matched to a gene: 7. Looked up from germline, CDR1 is SGHTA and CDR2 is FQGNSA. The CDR3 loop is CASSFQRGTRETQYF. In DNA form, the CDR3 reads TGTGCCAGCAGCTTCCAGCGGGGGACGCGAGAGACCCAGTACTTC.

In its sample, this clone was seen a few times. The chain links TRBV15 to TRBJ2-7, with a weak D call TRBD1 (6 bases). The CDR3 covers 14 residues. V was clipped by 4 bases and J by 4 bases, with 14 bases between them. CDR1 LNHNV and CDR2 YYDKDF come from the germline V gene (reference sequence). CDR3 nucleotide sequence: TGTGCCACCAGCACTCGCACCACAGGGTACGAGCAGTACTTC. Residues: CATSTRTTGYEQYF.

This clone was detected a few times. The rearrangement uses TRBV18 and TRBJ2-1; 11 bases map to TRBD2. V was clipped by 0 bases and J by 10 bases; unmatched bases: 8. The CDR3 is 16 residues long. Germline V gene data show CDR1 as KGHSH and CDR2 as LQKENI. The CDR3 is CASSPPVLAGGHEQFF. CDR3 nucleotide sequence: TGTGCCAGCTCACCACCGGTTCTAGCGGGGGGTCACGAGCAGTTCTTC.

V usage is TRBV5-4 and J usage is TRBJ2-5; 8 bases are shared with TRBD2. Germline CDR1 reads SGHNT; CDR2 reads YYREEE (reference sequence). The CDR3 totals 16 residues. The V segment lost 4 bases and the J segment 5 bases; nucleotides outside the gene matches: 13. The CDR3 loop reads CASSPGGVLAEETQYF. Here the CDR3 DNA reads TGTGCCAGCAGCCCGGGGGGGGTACTAGCGGAGGAGACCCAGTACTTC.

This clone has more than one count but fewer than ten. The rearrangement uses TRBV5-1 and TRBJ1-2, with TRBD1 identical over 7 bases. The CDR3 has 15 amino acids. Germline V gene sequence: CDR1 SGHRS, CDR2 YFSETQ. The V gene end was trimmed by 4 bases and the J gene end by 10 bases; junction bases not matched to a gene: 16. The CDR3 DNA follows: TGCGCCAGCAGCCAACCTGCCGGACAGGCCCCAACCTACACCTTC. It yields the protein CASSQPAGQAPTYTF.

This clone was seen a few times. This chain uses TRBV14 with TRBJ2-6, with D uncertain. The CDR3 runs to 14 residues. V lost 5 bases and J lost 0, with 5 bases in between. In germline, CDR1 is SGHDN, CDR2 FVKESK. The CDR3: CASSSGSGANVLTF. The DNA of the CDR3 is TGTGCCAGCAGCTCCGGCTCTGGGGCCAACGTCCTGACTTTC.

This clone has just a few counts. The rearrangement links TRBV19 to TRBJ1-5, with D possibly being TRBD1 (6 bases). V lost 6 bases, J lost 6 bases, and 12 bases lay in between. The CDR3 runs to 13 residues. In germline, CDR1 is LNHDA, CDR2 SQIVND (reference sequence). The CDR3 DNA follows: TGTGCCAGTAGCTTACAGGGCGGTCAGCCCCAGCATTTT. Amino acid sequence: CASSLQGGQPQHF.

In this sample, this clone turned up a few times. The CDR3 DNA follows: TGTGCCAGCAGCGCCGGGACACCTAATGAAAAACTGTTTTTT. This codes for CASSAGTPNEKLFF. This rearrangement joins TRBV6-1 to TRBJ1-4; D possibly corresponds to TRBD1 (6 bases). The CDR3 length is 14 residues. Germline-derived CDR1 and CDR2 are MNHNS and SASEGT. V dropped 6 bases and J dropped 3 bases, with 11 bases sitting between them.

This clone was detected a few times. This rearrangement joins TRBV11-2 to TRBJ2-7, with a tentative D call TRBD2 (5 bases). The CDR3 has 15 residues. CDR1 is SGHAT and CDR2 is FQNNGV in the germline V gene. V was trimmed by 1 base and J by 1 base, leaving 11 bases between them. Here the CDR3 DNA reads TGTGCCAGCAGCTTAGTGCGACGCGGGTCCTACGAGCAGTACTTC. Its translation: CASSLVRRGSYEQYF. The full variable domain, its missing parts supplied by reference TRBV11-2 and TRBJ2-7, is EAGVAQSPRYKIIEKRQSVAFWCNPISGHATLYWYQQILGQGPKLLIQFQNNGVVDDSQLPKDRFSAERLKGVDSTLKIQPAKLEDSAVYLCASSLVRRGSYEQYFGPGTRLTVT.

This clone was picked up a small number of times. V is TRBV5-4 and J is TRBJ2-3; the D gene is possibly TRBD1 (6 bases). Germline values: CDR1 SGHNT, CDR2 YYREEE (reference sequence). This CDR3 comprises 14 residues. V dropped 3 bases and J dropped 1 base, with 9 bases sitting between them. In DNA, the CDR3 is TGTGCCAGCAGCTCCAACAGGGGCACAGATACGCAGTATTTT. Its translation is CASSSNRGTDTQYF.